Below are 21 T cell receptor beta chains sequenced from a single sample in a study of cytomegalovirus exposure and HLA in healthy donors. 60 Vbeta and 13 Jbeta primers were used in PCR. Produced via immunoSEQ multiplex PCR; TCRdb's table is partial and in-frame only. The data hold 150,000 to 200,000 clones, with more than 60% observed a single time. The sequencing input was PBMCs. These receptors were collected from a woman aged 40 to 50 in good health and CMV-seropositive.

V is TRBV11-2 and J is TRBJ1-1; TRBD1 is a possible D gene (6 bases). The V end lost 8 bases, the J end lost 5 bases, and 9 bases lay between the germline ends. CDR1 is SGHAT and CDR2 is FQNNGV in the germline V gene. This CDR3 spans 11 amino acids. CDR3 nucleotides: TGTGCCAGCCAGGGGTATACTGAAGCTTTCTTT. This encodes CASQGYTEAFF. The whole variable domain, remainder taken from reference TRBV11-2 and TRBJ1-1, is EAGVAQSPRYKIIEKRQSVAFWCNPISGHATLYWYQQILGQGPKLLIQFQNNGVVDDSQLPKDRFSAERLKGVDSTLKIQPAKLEDSAVYLCASQGYTEAFFGQGTRLTVV.

As to this clone: Other DNA sequences of this sample code for an identical CDR3. This chain uses TRBV6-1 with TRBJ1-5; D perhaps matches TRBD1 (5 bases). CDR3 length: 14 residues. Deletions cut 2 bases from V and 6 bases from J, with 11 bases between. Per germline, CDR1 MNHNS and CDR2 SASEGT. The CDR3 is CASSESGGSQPQHF. CDR3 nucleotides: TGTGCCAGCAGTGAATCGGGGGGATCTCAGCCCCAGCATTTT.

As for this clone: Likely a read error: the CDR3 ends without its conserved phenylalanine or tryptophan. The genes are TRBV7-8 and TRBJ2-7; tentative D call: TRBD2 (5 bases). From germline, CDR1 is SGHVS and CDR2 FQNEAQ. The CDR3 sequence is 13 residues long. Trimming shortened V by 1 base and J by 4 bases, and 8 bases separated the two germline ends. As DNA, the CDR3 is TGTGCCAGCAGCTTAGGAGGGCCTTACGAGCAGTACCTC. Translation: CASSLGGPYEQYL.

V gene TRBV29-1 combines with J gene TRBJ2-3, with 8 positions matching TRBD2. CDR3 length equals 13 residues. V lost 5 bases, J lost 1 base, and 2 bases stayed unmatched. In germline, CDR1 is SQVTM, CDR2 ANQGSEA. The CDR3 region is CSVSGGGTDTQYF. DNA for the CDR3: TGCAGCGTTAGCGGGGGAGGCACAGATACGCAGTATTTT.

V is TRBV12-5 and J is TRBJ1-2; D perhaps matches TRBD1 (6 bases). The ends were cut back, 0 bases at V and 6 bases at J, with 11 bases in the middle. Germline CDR1 reads LGHNT; CDR2 reads FRNRAP. The CDR3 spans 14 residues. Written as DNA, the CDR3 is TGTGCTAGTGGTTTGGTACAGGGTCTGAATGGCTACACCTTC. Translation gives CASGLVQGLNGYTF. Looking up the rest from reference TRBV12-5 and TRBJ1-2 gives the full variable domain: DARVTQTPRHKVTEMGQEVTMRCQPILGHNTVFWYRQTMMQGLELLAYFRNRAPLDDSGMPKDRFSAEMPDATLATLKIQPSEPRDSAVYFCASGLVQGLNGYTFGSGTRLTVV.

The rearrangement links TRBV9 to TRBJ2-7; 10 nucleotides agree with TRBD2. The CDR3 is 15 residues long. The germline V gene encodes CDR1 SGDLS and CDR2 YYNGEE. With 0 bases clipped from V and 3 bases from J, the junction kept 3 bases outside the gene matches. CDR3 amino acids: CASSVGAGGFYEQYF. The CDR3 DNA is TGTGCCAGCAGCGTAGGAGCGGGGGGGTTCTACGAGCAGTACTTC. The full variable domain, completed using reference TRBV9 and TRBJ2-7, is DSGVTQTPKHLITATGQRVTLRCSPRSGDLSVYWYQQSLDQGLQFLIQYYNGEERAKGNILERFSAQQFPDLHSELNLSSLELGDSALYFCASSVGAGGFYEQYFGPGTRLTVT.

The rearrangement uses TRBV7-3 and TRBJ2-3; 7 bases line up with TRBD1. The J segment lost 8 bases and the V segment lost 4 bases, leaving 6 bases of the junction unmatched. The V gene's germline CDR1 is SGHTA and CDR2 FQGTGA. This CDR3 contains 13 residues. CDR3 residues: CASSSGQVGTQYF. For the CDR3, the DNA is TGTGCCAGCAGCTCCGGACAGGTCGGTACGCAGTATTTT.

This CDR3 is CASTPYNYGYGYTF. The DNA for the CDR3 is TGTGCCAGCACCCCATACAACTATGGCTATGGCTACACCTTC. This chain connects TRBV21-1 to TRBJ1-2. TRBV21-1 is tagged as a pseudogene. This CDR3 is 14 amino acids long.

This clone occurred a few times. This chain joins TRBV29-1 and TRBJ2-7; a possible D gene is TRBD1 (6 bases). The CDR3 loop spans 14 amino acids. Deletions cut 4 bases from V and 2 bases from J, with 15 bases between. Germline CDR1 is SQVTM and CDR2 is ANQGSEA. DNA for the CDR3: TGCAGCGTTGGTTCCGGCAGGGGCCCCTACGAGCAGTACTTC. Amino acid sequence: CSVGSGRGPYEQYF.

The chain couples TRBV5-1 to TRBJ2-1; 8 bases are shared with TRBD1. The ends lost 4 bases at V and 3 bases at J; junction bases unmatched: 9. The germline V gene has CDR1 SGHRS and CDR2 YFSETQ. This CDR3 region has 16 residues. DNA of the CDR3: TGCGCCAGCAGCAGAACACAGGGGGGAGGCTACAATGAGCAGTTCTTC. Amino acid sequence: CASSRTQGGGYNEQFF.

V and J are TRBV19 and TRBJ1-5, with unresolved D. The V end lost 5 bases, the J end lost 5 bases, and 10 bases lay between the germline ends. From germline, CDR1 is LNHDA and CDR2 SQIVND (reference sequence). This CDR3 region has 13 residues. The CDR3 is CASSERGDQPQHF. For the CDR3, the DNA is TGTGCCAGTAGTGAAAGAGGAGATCAGCCCCAGCATTTT.

The chain joins TRBV7-2 to TRBJ2-3; D call uncertain. This CDR3 comprises 13 residues. V lost 3 bases and J 6 bases, leaving 10 bases between the germline ends. The germline gives CDR1 SGHTA, CDR2 FQGNSA. The CDR3 here is CASSFARQDTQYF. CDR3 in DNA: TGTGCCAGCAGCTTCGCTAGGCAGGATACGCAGTATTTT.

The chain carries TRBV6-1 and TRBJ1-1; 7 bases fit TRBD1. The CDR3 consists of 18 residues. Trimming at V came to 4 bases and at J to 0 bases, leaving 14 bases not matched to a gene. The germline V gene has CDR1 MNHNS and CDR2 SASEGT. The CDR3 loop is CASSAPPLNRGMNTEAFF. CDR3 coding DNA: TGTGCCAGCAGTGCCCCACCTTTAAACAGGGGAATGAACACTGAAGCTTTCTTT.

V usage is TRBV5-6 and J usage is TRBJ1-5, with D hard to call. The CDR3 totals 13 residues. The germline V gene has CDR1 SGHDT and CDR2 YYEEEE. V lost 3 bases, J lost 7 bases, and 11 bases lay in between. The CDR3 coding sequence is TGTGCCAGCAGCTCTAACCTTGAACAGCCCCAGCATTTT. Its protein product is CASSSNLEQPQHF. The full variable domain, its missing parts supplied by reference TRBV5-6 and TRBJ1-5, is DAGVTQSPTHLIKTRGQQVTLRCSPKSGHDTVSWYQQALGQGPQFIFQYYEEEERQRGNFPDRFSGHQFPNYSSELNVNALLLGDSALYLCASSSNLEQPQHFGDGTRLSIL.

The chain uses TRBV6-1 and TRBJ2-5, with TRBD2 identical over 9 bases. The ends lost 4 bases at V and 2 bases at J; junction bases unmatched: 5. Germline V gene sequence: CDR1 MNHNS, CDR2 SASEGT. The CDR3 is made up of 15 amino acids. The DNA of the CDR3 is TGTGCCAGCAGTGCCCAGCGGGGGGATCAAGAGACCCAGTACTTC. Protein: CASSAQRGDQETQYF.

The chain is built from TRBV11-3 and TRBJ2-5, with 7 bases fitting TRBD2. The CDR3 totals 15 residues. Germline V lookup: CDR1 SGHNT, CDR2 YENEEA. J was trimmed by 5 bases and V by 4 bases; bases with no gene match: 10. The CDR3, as DNA: TGTGCCAGCAGCTACGGACTAGAAGAGAGGGAGACCCAGTACTTC. Translation: CASSYGLEERETQYF.

As DNA, the CDR3 is TGCGCCAGCAGCTTGTGGTCTAGCGGGAACTACGAGCAGTACTTC. Its protein is CASSLWSSGNYEQYF. This chain connects TRBV5-1 to TRBJ2-7; TRBD2 agrees at 9 bases. This CDR3 has 15 amino acids. The V segment lost 1 base and the J segment 3 bases; nucleotides outside the gene matches: 5. The V gene's germline CDR1 is SGHRS and CDR2 YFSETQ.

J is TRBJ1-2 and V is TRBV4-1; D might be TRBD1 (5 bases). The CDR3 length is 14 residues. V was shortened by 0 bases and J by 3 bases, with 8 bases between the two germline ends. The germline V gene encodes CDR1 MGHRA and CDR2 YSYEKL. The CDR3 reads CASSQEQTDYGYTF. CDR3 coding DNA: TGCGCCAGCAGCCAAGAACAGACAGACTATGGCTACACCTTC.

V gene TRBV30 combines with J gene TRBJ2-7; D is ambiguous. The CDR3 has 12 residues. V was clipped by 6 bases and J by 1 base, with 10 bases between them. Germline V gene data show CDR1 as GTSNPN and CDR2 as SVGIG (reference sequence). The CDR3 sequence is CACYGSSYEQYF. In DNA form, the CDR3 reads TGTGCCTGTTATGGCAGTTCCTACGAGCAGTACTTC.

The chain couples TRBV7-3 to TRBJ2-3, with TRBD1 matching 7 bases. The CDR3 is 12 amino acids. V lost 5 bases to trimming and J lost 6 bases; unmatched junction nucleotides: 2. In germline, CDR1 is SGHTA, CDR2 FQGTGA. CDR3 region: CASSRQGDTQYF. DNA of the CDR3: TGTGCCAGCAGCCGACAGGGCGATACGCAGTATTTT. The full variable domain, completed using reference TRBV7-3 and TRBJ2-3, is GAGVSQTPSNKVTEKGKYVELRCDPISGHTALYWYRQSLGQGPEFLIYFQGTGAADDSGLPNDRFFAVRPEGSVSTLKIQRTERGDSAVYLCASSRQGDTQYFGPGTRLTVL.

This clone has a single count. The gene calls are TRBV10-3 and TRBJ1-3; D is ambiguous. CDR3 length: 13 residues. V lost 6 bases, J lost 2 bases, and 8 bases lay in between. CDR1 and CDR2 (germline): ENHRY, SYGVKD. DNA of the CDR3: TGTGCCATCAGACGGGTTACTGGAAACACCATATATTTT. Protein product: CAIRRVTGNTIYF.